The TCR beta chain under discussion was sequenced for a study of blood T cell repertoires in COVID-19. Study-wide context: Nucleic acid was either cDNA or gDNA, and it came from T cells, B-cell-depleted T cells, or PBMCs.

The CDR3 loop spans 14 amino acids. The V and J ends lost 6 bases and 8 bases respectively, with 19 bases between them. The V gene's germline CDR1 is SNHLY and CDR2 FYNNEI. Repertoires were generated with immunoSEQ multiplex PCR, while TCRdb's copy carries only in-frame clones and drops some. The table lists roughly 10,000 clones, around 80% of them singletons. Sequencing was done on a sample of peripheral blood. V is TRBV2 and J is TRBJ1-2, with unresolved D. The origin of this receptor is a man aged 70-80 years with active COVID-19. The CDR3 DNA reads TGTGCCAGCAGATTTGAGTCGAGGGCTAGCGGCTACACCTTC. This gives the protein CASRFESRASGYTF.